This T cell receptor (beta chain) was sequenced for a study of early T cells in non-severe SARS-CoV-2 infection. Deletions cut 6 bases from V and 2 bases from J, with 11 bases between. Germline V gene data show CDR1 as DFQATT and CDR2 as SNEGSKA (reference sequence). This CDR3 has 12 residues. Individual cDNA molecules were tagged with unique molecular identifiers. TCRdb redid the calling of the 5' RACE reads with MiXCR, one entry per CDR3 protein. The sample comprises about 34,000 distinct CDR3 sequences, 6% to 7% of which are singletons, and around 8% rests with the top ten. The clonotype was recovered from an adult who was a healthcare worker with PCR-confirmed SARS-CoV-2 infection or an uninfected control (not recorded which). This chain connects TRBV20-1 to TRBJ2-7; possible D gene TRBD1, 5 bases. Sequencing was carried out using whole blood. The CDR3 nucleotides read TGCAGTGCAAAACAGGAGACCTACGAGCAGTACTTC. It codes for CSAKQETYEQYF.